This record looks at one T cell receptor beta chain sequence and its context. These data belong to a study of blood T cells in healthy people across ages. This CDR3 contains 13 residues. The V gene's germline CDR1 is DFQATT and CDR2 SNEGSKA (reference sequence). V lost 1 base and J 3 bases, leaving 9 bases between the germline ends. Alongside a J-beta primer mix, a sample-barcoded 5' primer served in a second PCR lasting about 7 to 12 cycles. TCRdb passed the 5' RACE reads through MiXCR, listing each CDR3 protein once. The table records roughly 1,800,000 distinct CDR3 sequences, roughly 50% of them present only once.

The sample consisted of blood. V and J are TRBV20-1 and TRBJ1-1; D remains ambiguous. The receptor's source is a woman in her thirties or forties in good health. This CDR3 is CSARAALDTEAFF. The CDR3 nucleotides are TGCAGTGCTAGAGCAGCCCTGGACACTGAAGCTTTCTTT.